This TCR beta chain was documented in a study of T-cell memory formation after mild COVID-19. About the research overall: There were largely donor-specific TCR clusters. Study-wide results and limits: Mainly in CM and EM were contracting CD4+ clones; CD8+ were in EMRA. The SARS-CoV-2 specificity of second-wave clones reaching peak at day 37 remained unverified. Later expanders leaned CD4+, whereas clones that contracted between day 15 and 85 were balanced CD4/CD8.

This CDR3 has 16 residues. CDR1 and CDR2 (germline): SGHTA, FQGNSA. V was clipped by 4 bases and J by 2 bases; unmatched bases: 4. This clonotype came up a few times. Its antigen is not identified. TCRdb reprocessed the 5' RACE reads via MiXCR and lists one record per CDR3 protein. Seen here are a few hundred thousand distinct CDR3 sequences, around 15% observed once, and the top ten hold 20% to 25%. The gene calls are TRBV7-2 and TRBJ2-3; 12 positions match TRBD2. This clonotype was obtained from a man younger than 35 who had mild COVID-19 (a few samples of this study predate the infection). Cell type and time point are not known. Sequencing was performed on PBMCs or a T cell subset sorted from them (not recorded which). The CDR3 DNA reads TGTGCCAGCAGCTCCCCTAGCGGGGGGGCCACAGATACGCAGTATTTT. This sequence encodes CASSSPSGGATDTQYF. Together with reference TRBV7-2 and TRBJ2-3, the CDR3 gives the full variable domain: GAGVSQSPSNKVTEKGKDVELRCDPISGHTALYWYRQSLGQGLEFLIYFQGNSAPDKSGLPSDRFSAERTGGSVSTLTIQRTQQEDSAVYLCASSSPSGGATDTQYFGPGTRLTVL.